Following are 18 T cell receptor beta chains from one sample sequenced in a study of blood T cell repertoires in COVID-19. Produced via immunoSEQ multiplex PCR; TCRdb's table is partial and in-frame only. The sample records approximately 100,000 clones, about 89% being singletons. The material sequenced was peripheral blood. The receptor set was obtained from a woman under 40 with acute or convalescent COVID-19.

The V and J genes are TRBV6-6 and TRBJ2-7; TRBD1 matches at 10 bases. Germline assignment: CDR1 MNHNY and CDR2 SVGAGI (reference sequence). The length of the CDR3 is 14 residues. V lost 8 bases to trimming and J lost 2 bases; unmatched junction nucleotides: 6. The CDR3, as DNA: TGTGCCAGCCGGGACAGGGGTTTCACCTACGAGCAGTACTTC. Translating it yields CASRDRGFTYEQYF.

The table lists this clone with a count of one. The rearrangement links TRBV7-9 to TRBJ1-4; 9 nucleotides agree with TRBD1. The CDR3 totals 14 residues. Germline V gene data show CDR1 as SEHNR and CDR2 as FQNEAQ (reference sequence). The J segment lost 8 bases and the V segment lost 8 bases, leaving 9 bases of the junction unmatched. For the CDR3, the DNA is TGTGCCAGCTCCAGGGACAGGGTAGACGAAAAACTGTTTTTT. Protein sequence: CASSRDRVDEKLFF.

In nucleotides, the CDR3 is TGTGCCAGTAGGGGTTTCGGACTAGCTGGGGATACGCAGTATTTT. Translating it yields CASRGFGLAGDTQYF. The chain employs TRBV19 and TRBJ2-3; 8 bases are a match to TRBD2. Germline-derived CDR1 and CDR2 are LNHDA and SQIVND (reference sequence). The V and J ends lost 6 bases and 6 bases, in that order; junction bases with no gene match: 11. The CDR3 spans 15 residues.

The chain carries TRBV12-5 and TRBJ2-2; tentatively, D is TRBD1 (6 bases). CDR3 size: 12 residues. The germline V gene has CDR1 LGHNT and CDR2 FRNRAP. V shed 7 bases and J shed 3 bases, with 6 bases lying between them. Here the CDR3 DNA reads TGTGCTAGTGCAGGGGACACCGGGGAGCTGTTTTTT. It yields the protein CASAGDTGELFF.

The CDR3: CASSFPGDGSPLHF. The DNA of the CDR3 is TGCGCCAGCAGCTTCCCAGGGGACGGATCACCCCTCCACTTT. This sequence joins TRBV5-1 and TRBJ1-6; the D gene is possibly TRBD1 (6 bases). Per the germline V gene, CDR1 is SGHRS and CDR2 is YFSETQ. This CDR3 contains 14 residues. V lost 2 bases and J lost 10, with 13 bases in between.

The rearrangement links TRBV25-1 to TRBJ2-7, with D tentatively TRBD2 (6 bases). Germline V gene sequence: CDR1 MGHDK, CDR2 SYGVNS. The V gene lost 1 base and the J gene lost 5 bases, with 24 bases spanning the gap. This CDR3 has 18 residues. The CDR3 nucleotides read TGTGCCAGCAGTGAATGCCTCCCGTCGGGACTCCCCTCAGACGAGCAGTACTTC. Protein product: CASSECLPSGLPSDEQYF.

The genes are TRBV5-6 and TRBJ2-5, with TRBD2 matching over 8 bases. Per germline, CDR1 SGHDT and CDR2 YYEEEE. Trimming cost V 3 bases and J 6 bases; bases outside gene matches: 7. The CDR3 spans 14 residues. The CDR3 sequence: CASSSIAGPKTQYF. CDR3 bases: TGTGCCAGCAGCTCGATAGCGGGGCCGAAGACCCAGTACTTC.

DNA for the CDR3: TGTGCCTGGGGAACTAGCGGGGGTTACAATGAGCAGTTCTTC. Translation gives CAWGTSGGYNEQFF. V usage is TRBV30 and J usage is TRBJ2-1; TRBD2 agrees at 11 bases. Germline assignment: CDR1 GTSNPN and CDR2 SVGIG (reference sequence). The CDR3 consists of 14 residues. The J segment lost 4 bases and the V segment lost 5 bases, leaving 4 bases of the junction unmatched.

This chain uses TRBV24-1 with TRBJ2-3, with TRBD1 as a possible D gene (7 bases). V lost 6 bases and J lost 1, with 16 bases in between. Germline-derived CDR1 and CDR2 are KGHDR and SFDVKD. This CDR3 is built from 16 residues. CDR3 in DNA: TGTGCCACCAGTAAATACAGGGGAGGAGGCACAGATACGCAGTATTTT. Translated, it gives CATSKYRGGGTDTQYF.

The chain has TRBV24-1 and TRBJ2-4; perhaps TRBD1 as D (7 bases). The V end lost 6 bases, the J end lost 4 bases, and 12 bases lay between the germline ends. CDR1 KGHDR and CDR2 SFDVKD come from the germline V gene. CDR3 length equals 14 residues. The CDR3 here is CATSQGGLKNIQYF. The CDR3 nucleotides read TGTGCCACCAGTCAGGGGGGATTAAAAAACATTCAGTACTTC.

The chain recombines TRBV5-5 with TRBJ1-5; D remains ambiguous. Trimming shortened V by 4 bases and J by 6 bases, and 11 bases separated the two germline ends. The CDR3 has 13 residues. The germline CDR1 and CDR2 sequences are SGHKS and YYEKEE (reference sequence). CDR3 nucleotide sequence: TGTGCCAGCAGCGCGGCCCCAAGTCAGCCCCAGCATTTT. Translated: CASSAAPSQPQHF.

CDR3 residues: CASSHLTSGVEVRYF. CDR3 nucleotide sequence: TGCGCCAGCAGCCATTTGACTAGCGGGGTGGAGGTACGGTATTTT. This chain links TRBV4-1 with TRBJ2-3, with 11 positions matching TRBD2. CDR1 is MGHRA and CDR2 is YSYEKL in the germline V gene. The CDR3 runs 15 residues. V trimming: 3 bases; J trimming: 14 bases; junction bases outside the gene matches: 13.

In DNA, the CDR3 is TGTGCCAGCAGTGAGGACAGGGGTTCCGAGCAGTACTTC. It yields the protein CASSEDRGSEQYF. The chain has TRBV6-1 and TRBJ2-7; 9 bases match TRBD1. From germline, CDR1 is MNHNS and CDR2 SASEGT. The CDR3 extends over 13 amino acids. J was trimmed by 6 bases and V by 3 bases; bases with no gene match: 3.

The CDR3 bases are TGTGCCAGCAGCTACGGGACAGGGTACGAGCAGTACTTC. Encoded protein: CASSYGTGYEQYF. The rearrangement links TRBV12-3 or TRBV12-4 to TRBJ2-7; 9 bases are shared with TRBD1. This CDR3 is 13 amino acids long. J gave up 4 bases and V 6 bases, and 4 bases lay outside the gene matches.

This clone appeared once. V is TRBV18 and J is TRBJ1-4; no clear D gene. This CDR3 is 16 amino acids long. Trimming removed 3 bases from V and 3 bases from J, with 14 bases in between. Germline V gene lookup returns CDR1 KGHSH and CDR2 LQKENI. The CDR3 region is CASSPTSTQANEKLFF. The CDR3 region has the DNA TGTGCCAGCTCACCTACGTCGACCCAGGCTAATGAAAAACTGTTTTTT.

This sequence joins TRBV7-6 and TRBJ2-3, with 12 bases that match TRBD2. The CDR3 is made up of 18 amino acids. Germline CDR1 SGHVS, CDR2 FNYEAQ. J gave up 4 bases and V 2 bases, and 10 bases lay outside the gene matches. CDR3 nucleotide sequence: TGTGCCAGCAGCTTAATCCGCCGACTAGCGGGGGCCCCAGATACGCAGTATTTT. Its translation is CASSLIRRLAGAPDTQYF.

This sequence joins TRBV7-9 and TRBJ1-1, with TRBD1 matching 7 bases. CDR1 SEHNR and CDR2 FQNEAQ come from the germline V gene (reference sequence). The junction had 2 bases not matched to a gene; V was cut back by 3 bases and J by 4 bases. CDR3 size: 13 residues. CDR3: CASSLTGSTEAFF. In DNA, the CDR3 is TGTGCCAGCAGCTTGACAGGGTCCACTGAAGCTTTCTTT. The complete variable domain, with remaining parts taken from reference TRBV7-9 and TRBJ1-1, reads DTGVSQNPRHKITKRGQNVTFRCDPISEHNRLYWYRQTLGQGPEFLTYFQNEAQLEKSRLLSDRFSAERPKGSFSTLEIQRTEQGDSAMYLCASSLTGSTEAFFGQGTRLTVV.

The rearrangement uses TRBV30 and TRBJ2-3, with D maybe TRBD1 (6 bases). V lost 5 bases, J lost 4 bases, and 13 bases lay in between. Germline assignment: CDR1 GTSNPN and CDR2 SVGIG (reference sequence). The CDR3 contains 13 residues. CDR3 region: CAWGGKGADTQYF. The DNA for the CDR3 is TGTGCCTGGGGAGGAAAGGGGGCAGATACGCAGTATTTT. The variable domain in full, with the rest retrieved from reference TRBV30 and TRBJ2-3, is SQTIHQWPATLVQPVGSPLSLECTVEGTSNPNLYWYRQAAGRGLQLLFYSVGIGQISSEVPQNLSASRPQDRQFILSSKKLLLSDSGFYLCAWGGKGADTQYFGPGTRLTVL.